Following are 18 T cell receptor beta chains from one sample sequenced in a study of blood T cell repertoires in COVID-19. Generated by immunoSEQ multiplex PCR, the TCRdb table keeps only in-frame clones and is missing some. The repertoire includes about 140,000 clones, approximately 88% of them detected once, and around 1.7% sits in the top ten. Sequenced input: peripheral blood. The receptor source for this set is a woman between 50 and 59 years old with acute or convalescent COVID-19.

The chain links TRBV7-2 to TRBJ2-3, with 7 bases matching TRBD2. Germline V gives CDR1 SGHTA, CDR2 FQGNSA. The CDR3 loop spans 12 amino acids. The V gene end was trimmed by 9 bases and the J gene end by 1 base; junction bases not matched to a gene: 1. The chain's CDR3 is CASLAGTDTQYF. The CDR3 region has the DNA TGTGCCAGTCTAGCGGGCACAGATACGCAGTATTTT.

The CDR3 spells CASSQVAGVSYNSPLHF. The CDR3 bases are TGTGCCAGCAGCCAAGTTGCGGGGGTCTCCTATAATTCACCCCTCCACTTT. The chain is built from TRBV3-1 (or the pseudogene TRBV3-2) and TRBJ1-6, with D tentatively TRBD1 (5 bases). There are 17 residues in the CDR3. V shed 1 base and J shed 0 bases, with 10 bases lying between them. Germline values: CDR1 LGHDT, CDR2 YNNKEL (reference sequence).

This clone appeared a single time. The rearrangement joins TRBV24-1 to TRBJ2-2; D unresolved. There are 13 residues in the CDR3. Trimming took off 4 bases at V and 5 bases at J, with 7 bases between the two ends. Germline CDR1 reads KGHDR; CDR2 reads SFDVKD. CDR3: CATSERRTGELFF. In DNA, the CDR3 is TGTGCCACCAGTGAAAGGCGGACCGGGGAGCTGTTTTTT.

The V and J genes are TRBV6-2 or TRBV6-3 and TRBJ1-6, with TRBD1 as a possible D gene (5 bases). V gave up 2 bases and J gave up 7 bases, with 15 bases separating them. This CDR3 has 16 residues. Germline CDR1 and CDR2: MNHEY and SVGEGT. In DNA form, the CDR3 reads TGTGCCAGCAGTTACGGGGGGATCTTCGGCAATTCACCCCTCCACTTT. As protein: CASSYGGIFGNSPLHF.

The chain employs TRBV6-1 and TRBJ1-4; D is unclear. This CDR3 has 15 amino acids. Germline CDR1 reads MNHNS; CDR2 reads SASEGT. V dropped 0 bases and J dropped 8 bases, with 13 bases sitting between them. CDR3 coding DNA: TGTGCCAGCAGTGAAGCGGGAGGAAGAAACGAAAAACTGTTTTTT. Protein: CASSEAGGRNEKLFF.

The J gene is TRBJ2-3, the V gene TRBV3-1 (or the pseudogene TRBV3-2); TRBD2 matches at 8 bases. V lost 8 bases to trimming and J lost 2 bases; unmatched junction nucleotides: 9. Per the germline V gene, CDR1 is LGHDT and CDR2 is YNNKEL (reference sequence). The CDR3 has 15 amino acids. The CDR3: CASGGGRGYTDTQYF. CDR3 DNA sequence: TGTGCCAGCGGCGGGGGGCGGGGATACACAGATACGCAGTATTTT.

The V gene is TRBV18, the J gene TRBJ1-4, with D perhaps TRBD1 (6 bases). The length of the CDR3 is 17 residues. V was shortened by 3 bases and J by 7 bases, with 21 bases between the two germline ends. Looked up from germline, CDR1 is KGHSH and CDR2 is LQKENI. CDR3 sequence reads: CASSPGLFDRRREKLFF. As DNA, the CDR3 is TGTGCCAGCTCACCCGGGTTATTCGACAGGAGGCGTGAAAAACTGTTTTTT.

The rearrangement uses TRBV6-5 and TRBJ2-7; possibly TRBD1 for D (6 bases). From germline, CDR1 is MNHEY and CDR2 SVGAGI. This CDR3 is 16 amino acids long. Trimming took off 6 bases at V and 3 bases at J, with 21 bases between the two ends. Written as DNA, the CDR3 is TGTGCCAGCAGCTACAGCGAAGCAGGGGACCTCTACGAGCAGTACTTC. Its protein product is CASSYSEAGDLYEQYF.

The gene calls are TRBV18 and TRBJ2-1, with TRBD2 matching over 10 bases. J gave up 9 bases and V 1 base, and 9 bases lay outside the gene matches. Looked up from germline, CDR1 is KGHSH and CDR2 is LQKENI. This CDR3 comprises 16 residues. Here the CDR3 reads CASSPLSSGSLTEQFF. The CDR3 nucleotides are TGTGCCAGCTCACCACTCTCTAGCGGGAGCCTCACTGAGCAGTTCTTC.

In regard to this clone: A junction boundary mismatches the germline segment, possibly from a read error. This rearrangement joins TRBV25-1 to TRBJ1-1, with 7 bases aligning to TRBD1. This CDR3 has 14 residues. Germline assignment: CDR1 MGHDK and CDR2 SYGVNS. The CDR3 nucleotides are TGTGCCAGCAGTGACAGGGGGGCGAACGCTGAAGCTTTCTTT. Its protein is CASSDRGANAEAFF.

The chain has TRBV6-5 and TRBJ2-1, with TRBD2 as a possible D gene (5 bases). Germline V gene lookup returns CDR1 MNHEY and CDR2 SVGAGI. This CDR3 has 12 amino acids. V lost 4 bases and J lost 12, with 13 bases in between. CDR3 in amino acids: CASSSPGSRQFF. The CDR3, as DNA: TGTGCCAGCAGTTCTCCGGGATCTCGGCAGTTCTTC.

This clone appeared once. The chain combines TRBV29-1 with TRBJ1-2; D unclear. V lost 3 bases to trimming and J lost 8 bases, with 7 bases between them. Germline V gene data show CDR1 as SQVTM and CDR2 as ANQGSEA. The length of the CDR3 is 10 residues. CDR3 loop: CSVDTAGYTF. The CDR3 nucleotides read TGCAGCGTTGATACTGCGGGCTACACCTTC.

The V call is TRBV19, the J call TRBJ1-1; D is uncertain. The V end lost 8 bases, the J end lost 1 base, and 8 bases lay between the germline ends. Per the germline V gene, CDR1 is LNHDA and CDR2 is SQIVND (reference sequence). The CDR3 is 12 amino acids. The chain's CDR3 is CASLDWNTEAFF. CDR3 bases: TGTGCCAGTTTGGACTGGAACACTGAAGCTTTCTTT.

A few counts support this clone. The V call is TRBV10-3, the J call TRBJ2-7; 7 nucleotides line up with TRBD1. Germline CDR1 reads ENHRY; CDR2 reads SYGVKD. This CDR3 has 14 residues. V dropped 3 bases and J dropped 0; count of bases not matched to a gene: 2. The CDR3 sequence: CAISDGTVSYEQYF. CDR3 DNA: TGTGCCATCAGTGACGGGACAGTCTCCTACGAGCAGTACTTC.

This chain's CDR3 is CASRETGGNYGYTF. CDR3 sequence (DNA): TGTGCCAGCAGAGAGACAGGGGGAAACTATGGCTACACCTTC. V gene TRBV2 combines with J gene TRBJ1-2; TRBD1 matches 9 bases. J was trimmed by 2 bases and V by 6 bases; bases with no gene match: 4. CDR1 is SNHLY and CDR2 is FYNNEI in the germline V gene. The CDR3 is 14 residues long.

This chain joins TRBV19 and TRBJ1-4, with D uncertain. V lost 2 bases to trimming and J lost 1 base, with 8 bases between them. CDR1 LNHDA and CDR2 SQIVND come from the germline V gene (reference sequence). This CDR3 is 15 amino acids long. The CDR3 region is CASSIFRGTNEKLFF. CDR3 nucleotides: TGTGCCAGTAGTATATTCCGGGGAACTAATGAAAAACTGTTTTTT.

V gene TRBV7-9 combines with J gene TRBJ2-3; the match to TRBD1 covers 7 bases. The ends lost 4 bases at V and 4 bases at J; junction bases unmatched: 11. The CDR3 is 16 amino acids. Per germline, CDR1 SEHNR and CDR2 FQNEAQ (reference sequence). CDR3 amino acids: CASSYNQGVWADTQYF. The CDR3 DNA reads as TGTGCCAGCAGCTACAATCAGGGGGTATGGGCAGATACGCAGTATTTT.

This chain joins TRBV5-1 and TRBJ2-3, with 9 bases fitting TRBD2. Germline trimming cut 0 bases from V and 3 bases from J; bases unmatched to any gene: 5. Germline V CDR1 and CDR2: SGHRS, YFSETQ. The CDR3 is 16 amino acids. CDR3 nucleotide sequence: TGCGCCAGCAGCTTGGATAGCGGGAGTTCAACAGATACGCAGTATTTT. The encoded protein is CASSLDSGSSTDTQYF. The full variable domain, rest sourced from reference TRBV5-1 and TRBJ2-3, is KAGVTQTPRYLIKTRGQQVTLSCSPISGHRSVSWYQQTPGQGLQFLFEYFSETQRNKGNFPGRFSGRQFSNSRSEMNVSTLELGDSALYLCASSLDSGSSTDTQYFGPGTRLTVL.